One and the same sample provided the 3 T cell receptor beta chains below, sequenced in a study of shared clonotypes between healthy human individuals. It was CD45RO-negative cells, positively selected for CCR7, that made up naive CD8 cells, with terminally differentiated effector memory CD45RA+ cells excluded. Method: immunoSEQ multiplex PCR; TCRdb's copy keeps in-frame clones and lacks some. The data show 2 million to 2.5 million clones, with approximately 94% seen just once and about 1.1% held by the top ten. The sequenced material came from naive CD8+ T cells sorted from blood. These receptors all come from a man aged 18 to 29 in good health.

The chain has TRBV10-3 and TRBJ1-3; 8 nucleotides line up with TRBD1. Germline V gives CDR1 ENHRY, CDR2 SYGVKD. V dropped 6 bases and J dropped 4; count of bases not matched to a gene: 8. This CDR3 is 15 amino acids long. In DNA, the CDR3 is TGTGCCATCAGCATCGGACAGGGCCTGGGAAACACCATATATTTT. This gives the protein CAISIGQGLGNTIYF.

V gene TRBV10-1 combines with J gene TRBJ2-2; unclear D gene. Trimming shortened V by 11 bases and J by 1 base, and 8 bases separated the two germline ends. The CDR3 has 12 residues. Germline CDR1 and CDR2: WNHNN and SYGVQD (reference sequence). The CDR3 loop reads CAVQGNTGELFF. In DNA form, the CDR3 reads TGCGCCGTACAAGGGAACACCGGGGAGCTGTTTTTT.

This clone was recorded only once. Other DNA sequences in the sample encode the same CDR3. In nucleotides, the CDR3 is TGTGCCAGCAGTGAAGGGGTGAACACTGAAGCTTTCTTT. Translation: CASSEGVNTEAFF. The V call is TRBV6-4, the J call TRBJ1-1, with D perhaps matching TRBD1 (5 bases). CDR1 and CDR2 (germline): MRHNA, SNTAGT. The CDR3 is made up of 13 amino acids. The germline V and J ends were trimmed by 3 bases and 0 bases, with 5 bases remaining between them.